This T cell receptor beta chain was identified during a study of radiotherapy plus CTLA-4 blockade in lung cancer. CDR1 is MDHEN, CDR2 SYDVKM, per germline. This CDR3 region has 15 residues. Trimming at V came to 3 bases and at J to 5 bases, leaving 7 bases not matched to a gene. The protocol was immunoSEQ multiplex PCR, while the TCRdb copy is restricted to in-frame clones and leaves out a portion. The table shows approximately 57,000 clones, with 70% to 85% occurring only once. V usage is TRBV28 and J usage is TRBJ2-7; 10 nucleotides line up with TRBD2. This receptor was obtained from a human donor with non-small cell lung cancer whose response to radiotherapy plus ipilimumab could not be evaluated. This sample comprised peripheral blood, obtained from a patient treated with radiotherapy plus ipilimumab. CDR3 sequence (DNA): TGTGCCAGCAGTTTTTGGACTAGCGGAACGAACGAGCAGTACTTC. Translating gives CASSFWTSGTNEQYF.